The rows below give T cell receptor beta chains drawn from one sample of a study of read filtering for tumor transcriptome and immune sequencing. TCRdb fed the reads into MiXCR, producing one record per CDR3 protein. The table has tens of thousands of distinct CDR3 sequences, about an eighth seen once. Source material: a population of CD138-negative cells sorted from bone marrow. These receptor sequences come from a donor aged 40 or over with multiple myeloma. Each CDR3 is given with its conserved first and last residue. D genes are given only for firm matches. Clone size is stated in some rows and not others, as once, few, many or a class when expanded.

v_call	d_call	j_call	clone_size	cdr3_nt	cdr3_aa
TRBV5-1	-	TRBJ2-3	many	TGCGCCAGCAGCGTTACAGGGGACTTCACAGATACGCAGTATTTT	CASSVTGDFTDTQYF
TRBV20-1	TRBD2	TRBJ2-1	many	TGCAGTGCCCGGTGGACTAGCGGGTCCAATGAGCAGTTCTTC	CSARWTSGSNEQFF
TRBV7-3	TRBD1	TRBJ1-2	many	TGTGCCAGCAGCTTAACGGGACAGTCCTCCTATGGCTACACCTTC	CASSLTGQSSYGYTF
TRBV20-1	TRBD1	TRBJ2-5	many	TGCAGTGCCCTCTGGACAGGGGGAGAGACCCAGTACTTC	CSALWTGGETQYF
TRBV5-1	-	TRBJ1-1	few	TGCGCCAGCAGCTCGGACGGACAGCCGAACACTGAAGCTTTCTTT	CASSSDGQPNTEAFF
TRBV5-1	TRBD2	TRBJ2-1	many	TGCGCCAGCAGCTTGTTGGCGGGAGCGGGTAATGAGCAGTTCTTC	CASSLLAGAGNEQFF
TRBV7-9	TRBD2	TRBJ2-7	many	TGTGCCAGCAGCCGGGGACTAGCGGGAGGAGCCTCCTACGAGCAGTACTTC	CASSRGLAGGASYEQYF
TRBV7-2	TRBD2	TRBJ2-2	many	TGTGCCAGCAGCGAGACTAGCGGGAGTTCCGGGGAGCTGTTTTTT	CASSETSGSSGELFF
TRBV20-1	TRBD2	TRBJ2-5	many	TGCAGTGCTAGAGGGGGACTAGCGGGAGGAAGAGAGACCCAGTACTTC	CSARGGLAGGRETQYF
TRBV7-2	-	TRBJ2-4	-	TGTGCCAGCAGCTTAGCGTCGAGGGAATGGGACAAAAACATTCAGTACTTC	CASSLASREWDKNIQYF
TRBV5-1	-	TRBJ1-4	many	TGCGCCAGCAGCCAAGGACGATCCCAAAAACTGTTTTTT	CASSQGRSQKLFF
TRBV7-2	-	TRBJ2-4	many	TGTGCCAGCAGCTTAGAACGATATATGACTTTTCAGTACTTC	CASSLERYMTFQYF
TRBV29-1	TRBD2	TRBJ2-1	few	TGCAGCGGCGGGAGGACCTACAATGAGCAGTTCTTC	CSGGRTYNEQFF
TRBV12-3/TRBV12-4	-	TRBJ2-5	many	TGTGCCAGCAGTTTAACACGTTACCAAGAGACCCAGTACTTC	CASSLTRYQETQYF
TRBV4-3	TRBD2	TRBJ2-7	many	TGCGCCAGCAGCCAAGGTAGCGGGAGGGCCTACGAGCAGTACTTC	CASSQGSGRAYEQYF
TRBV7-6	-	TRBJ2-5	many	TGTGCCAGCATCCCGGAGAACGGAGAGACCCAGTACTTC	CASIPENGETQYF